The 14 T cell receptor beta chains below were found in one sample sequenced in a study of cytotoxic CD8 clonotypes in ibrutinib-treated CLL. Assay: immunoSEQ multiplex PCR; the TCRdb copy retains only in-frame clones and omits some. Of around 70,000 clones in the sample, roughly nine tenths were seen once. Sequenced here: PBMCs, sampled after 12 months of ibrutinib treatment. Source of these receptors: a human donor with chronic lymphocytic leukemia.

The V and J genes are TRBV7-3 and TRBJ1-1, with 7 bases identical to TRBD1. The CDR3 has 14 residues. The V and J ends lost 5 bases and 2 bases, in that order; junction bases with no gene match: 5. Germline V CDR1 and CDR2: SGHTA, FQGTGA. The CDR3, as DNA: TGTGCCAGCAGCCGGGGGACAGAAAACACTGAAGCTTTCTTT. Its translation is CASSRGTENTEAFF.

The chain employs TRBV5-6 and TRBJ1-2; 10 bases map to TRBD1. Germline-derived CDR1 and CDR2 are SGHDT and YYEEEE. The CDR3 runs 14 residues. Trimming took 7 bases from V and 3 from J; bases not matched to a gene: 6. CDR3 protein: CASVRDRGYYGYTF. The CDR3 DNA is TGTGCCAGCGTCAGGGACAGGGGTTACTATGGCTACACCTTC.

The CDR3 is CASTITRDRGTGELFF. The CDR3 DNA follows: TGTGCCAGTACCATAACCCGGGACAGGGGCACCGGGGAGCTGTTTTTT. The chain combines TRBV19 with TRBJ2-2; 10 bases line up with TRBD1. Germline CDR1 and CDR2: LNHDA and SQIVND (reference sequence). CDR3 size: 16 residues. The ends lost 7 bases at V and 4 bases at J; junction bases unmatched: 9.

This clone was seen a few times. The chain joins TRBV19 to TRBJ1-1, with D unclear. This CDR3 is 14 amino acids long. CDR1 and CDR2 (germline): LNHDA, SQIVND (reference sequence). V was pared by 5 bases and J by 1 base, with 11 bases between. The CDR3 DNA is TGTGCCAGTAGTTCCTCCGGTTGGAACACTGAAGCTTTCTTT. Its translation: CASSSSGWNTEAFF.

This clone has only one observation. The rearrangement joins TRBV19 to TRBJ2-7, with 7 bases aligning to TRBD2. The CDR3 runs to 14 residues. From germline, CDR1 is LNHDA and CDR2 SQIVND (reference sequence). The V segment lost 5 bases and the J segment 4 bases; nucleotides outside the gene matches: 8. CDR3 DNA: TGTGCCAGTAGTCGGGGGGTAGGCGGTTACGAGCAGTACTTC. Its translation: CASSRGVGGYEQYF.

This chain links TRBV18 with TRBJ2-3, with a tentative D call TRBD2 (6 bases). This CDR3 is 15 amino acids long. The ends were cut back, 6 bases at V and 0 bases at J, with 13 bases in the middle. In germline, CDR1 is KGHSH, CDR2 LQKENI. The DNA for the CDR3 is TGTGCCAGCTCCAACACGGCGGGAAGCACAGATACGCAGTATTTT. This sequence encodes CASSNTAGSTDTQYF.

The chain uses TRBV9 and TRBJ2-1, with D perhaps TRBD2 (5 bases). V was cut by 4 bases and J by 2 bases, with 10 bases left in between. This CDR3 is 14 amino acids long. Germline V gene sequence: CDR1 SGDLS, CDR2 YYNGEE. The CDR3 DNA sequence: TGTGCCAGCAGCCCGGGGAACCCCTACAATGAGCAGTTCTTC. Protein: CASSPGNPYNEQFF.

CDR3 in amino acids: CASSRTGGVYEQYF. The CDR3 nucleotides read TGTGCCAGTAGTAGGACAGGGGGCGTGTACGAGCAGTACTTC. The V call is TRBV19, the J call TRBJ2-7; 11 positions match TRBD1. Per the germline V gene, CDR1 is LNHDA and CDR2 is SQIVND (reference sequence). V trimming: 4 bases; J trimming: 4 bases; junction bases outside the gene matches: 3. The CDR3 spans 14 residues. The variable domain in full, with the rest retrieved from reference TRBV19 and TRBJ2-7, is DGGITQSPKYLFRKEGQNVTLSCEQNLNHDAMYWYRQDPGQGLRLIYYSQIVNDFQKGDIAEGYSVSREKKESFPLTVTSAQKNPTAFYLCASSRTGGVYEQYFGPGTRLTVT.

This chain connects TRBV15 to TRBJ2-7; the D is unclear. Trimming removed 0 bases from V and 3 bases from J, with 15 bases in between. Germline V gene data show CDR1 as LNHNV and CDR2 as YYDKDF (reference sequence). This CDR3 region has 16 residues. Written as DNA, the CDR3 is TGTGCCACCAGCAGAGATCGCAGAAGCAGCTACTACGAGCAGTACTTC. It translates to CATSRDRRSSYYEQYF.

V gene TRBV19 combines with J gene TRBJ1-5, with 7 bases that match TRBD1. The germline V gene encodes CDR1 LNHDA and CDR2 SQIVND (reference sequence). Trimming removed 3 bases from V and 4 bases from J; junction bases left unmatched: 15. The CDR3 covers 18 residues. The CDR3 protein is CASSMAGQRVGGNQPQHF. DNA of the CDR3: TGTGCCAGTAGTATGGCGGGACAGAGGGTAGGAGGAAATCAGCCCCAGCATTTT. Looking up the rest from reference TRBV19 and TRBJ1-5 gives the full variable domain: DGGITQSPKYLFRKEGQNVTLSCEQNLNHDAMYWYRQDPGQGLRLIYYSQIVNDFQKGDIAEGYSVSREKKESFPLTVTSAQKNPTAFYLCASSMAGQRVGGNQPQHFGDGTRLSIL.

This chain joins TRBV11-2 and TRBJ1-3; a weak D match, TRBD1 (6 bases). This CDR3 comprises 15 residues. Germline loops: CDR1 SGHAT, CDR2 FQNNGV. Trimming cost V 3 bases and J 3 bases, with 12 bases left between them. CDR3 bases: TGTGCCAGCAGCTTGCAAGGGGGTAGTGGAAACACCATATATTTT. Its translation is CASSLQGGSGNTIYF. Supplemented by reference TRBV11-2 and TRBJ1-3, the full variable domain reads EAGVAQSPRYKIIEKRQSVAFWCNPISGHATLYWYQQILGQGPKLLIQFQNNGVVDDSQLPKDRFSAERLKGVDSTLKIQPAKLEDSAVYLCASSLQGGSGNTIYFGEGSWLTVV.

This rearrangement joins TRBV6-5 to TRBJ2-7, with D possibly called TRBD1 or TRBD2 (5 bases each). Germline CDR1 and CDR2: MNHEY and SVGAGI. The CDR3 extends over 14 amino acids. The V and J ends lost 6 bases and 0 bases respectively, with 12 bases between them. Here the CDR3 DNA reads TGTGCCAGCAGAACGACAGCGGCCTCCTACGAGCAGTACTTC. Its translation is CASRTTAASYEQYF.

The chain combines TRBV29-1 with TRBJ2-7, with 10 nucleotides matching TRBD1. The CDR3 loop spans 13 amino acids. The J segment lost 4 bases and the V segment lost 6 bases, leaving 6 bases of the junction unmatched. Looked up from germline, CDR1 is SQVTM and CDR2 is ANQGSEA. CDR3 loop: CSVATGGRYEQYF. The DNA for the CDR3 is TGCAGCGTGGCGACAGGGGGCCGTTACGAGCAGTACTTC.

This chain links TRBV5-5 with TRBJ1-2; D might be TRBD1 (5 bases). The germline CDR1 and CDR2 sequences are SGHKS and YYEKEE (reference sequence). The CDR3 spans 14 residues. V shed 3 bases and J shed 5 bases, with 14 bases lying between them. This CDR3 is CASSWGGSQYGYTF. CDR3 sequence (DNA): TGTGCCAGCAGCTGGGGGGGTTCTCAGTATGGCTACACCTTC. Based on the CDR3 plus reference TRBV5-5 and TRBJ1-2, the full variable domain is DAGVTQSPTHLIKTRGQQVTLRCSPISGHKSVSWYQQVLGQGPQFIFQYYEKEERGRGNFPDRFSARQFPNYSSELNVNALLLGDSALYLCASSWGGSQYGYTFGSGTRLTVV.